These T cell receptor beta chains were read from a single sample in a study of spatial heterogeneity in lung cancer. Each CDR3 protein is one row after TCRdb ran MiXCR on the 5' RACE reads. Here the sample spans under 20,000 distinct CDR3 sequences, around 20% being singletons. This material consisted of PBMCs, taken at surgery. These receptors were taken from a male donor with early-stage non-small cell lung cancer. Each CDR3 is given with its conserved first and last residue. Fields, in order: CDR3 protein, CDR3 DNA, J gene, V gene, D gene, clone size. The D gene is left open where the match is weak. The size field is filled for only some rows; it gives once, few, many or a size class.

CDR3: CASSEGPSQYSNQPQHF
DNA: TGTGCCAGCAGTGAAGGCCCTTCTCAGTATAGCAATCAGCCCCAGCATTTT
J: TRBJ1-5
V: TRBV6-1
D: -
size: many

CDR3: CASSLQDLRPQHF
DNA: TGTGCCAGCAGTTTGCAAGATTTGCGGCCCCAGCATTTT
J: TRBJ1-5
V: TRBV12-3/TRBV12-4
D: -
size: few

CDR3: CASGLTGKNQPQHF
DNA: TGTGCCAGCGGACTGACAGGGAAGAATCAGCCCCAGCATTTT
J: TRBJ1-5
V: TRBV28
D: TRBD1
size: few

CDR3: CASSVDDSYGYTF
DNA: TGTGCCAGTAGTGTGGATGACTCCTATGGCTACACCTTC
J: TRBJ1-2
V: TRBV19
D: -
size: few

CDR3: CASGWGTAGNQPQHF
DNA: TGTGCTAGTGGTTGGGGGACAGCAGGCAATCAGCCCCAGCATTTT
J: TRBJ1-5
V: TRBV12-5
D: TRBD1
size: few

CDR3: CSVEGLGINPEAFF
DNA: TGCAGCGTTGAAGGATTGGGAATTAACCCTGAAGCTTTCTTT
J: TRBJ1-1
V: TRBV29-1
D: -
size: many

CDR3: CATSTSGGDRNNEQFF
DNA: TGTGCCACCAGTACCAGCGGGGGGGATAGGAACAATGAGCAGTTCTTC
J: TRBJ2-1
V: TRBV24-1
D: TRBD2
size: many

CDR3: CASSPDVYNEQFF
DNA: TGTGCCAGTAGTCCGGACGTGTACAATGAGCAGTTCTTC
J: TRBJ2-1
V: TRBV19
D: -
size: many

CDR3: CASGSNQPQHF
DNA: TGTGCCAGCGGGTCCAATCAGCCCCAGCATTTT
J: TRBJ1-5
V: TRBV27
D: -
size: medium-sized

CDR3: CASSDPDETLSNQPQHF
DNA: TGTGCCAGCAGCGACCCCGATGAGACTCTTAGCAATCAGCCCCAGCATTTT
J: TRBJ1-5
V: TRBV6-6
D: -
size: -

CDR3: CSAAILGGDLRYETQYF
DNA: TGCAGTGCAGCGATTCTCGGAGGGGATCTCCGTTACGAGACCCAGTACTTC
J: TRBJ2-5
V: TRBV20-1
D: -
size: many

CDR3: CASSVAEGRRGETQYF
DNA: TGTGCCAGCAGCGTAGCCGAAGGAAGAAGGGGGGAGACCCAGTACTTC
J: TRBJ2-5
V: TRBV9
D: -
size: -

CDR3: CASSPYTGELFF
DNA: TGTGCCAGCAGTCCCTACACCGGGGAGCTGTTTTTT
J: TRBJ2-2
V: TRBV6-5
D: -
size: many

CDR3: CASSLRGTGANYGYTF
DNA: TGTGCCAGCTCTCTGCGAGGGACTGGGGCTAACTATGGCTACACCTTC
J: TRBJ1-2
V: TRBV27
D: -
size: many

CDR3: CSASLAGAVDTQYF
DNA: TGCAGTGCTAGTTTGGCGGGGGCAGTAGATACGCAGTATTTT
J: TRBJ2-3
V: TRBV20-1
D: -
size: few

CDR3: CASSLDTDRSDYGYTF
DNA: TGTGCCAGCAGTTTAGATACGGACAGGTCGGACTATGGCTACACCTTC
J: TRBJ1-2
V: TRBV12-3/TRBV12-4
D: TRBD1
size: -

CDR3: CASRDPGQGTEAFF
DNA: TGTGCCAGCAGGGACCCGGGGCAGGGAACTGAAGCTTTCTTT
J: TRBJ1-1
V: TRBV2
D: -
size: -

CDR3: CASGAGTSTDTQYF
DNA: TGTGCCAGCGGAGCGGGGACTAGCACAGATACGCAGTATTTT
J: TRBJ2-3
V: TRBV9
D: TRBD2
size: -

CDR3: CASSFVAGSDTQYF
DNA: TGTGCCAGCAGTTTTGTAGCGGGGTCAGATACGCAGTATTTT
J: TRBJ2-3
V: TRBV12-3/TRBV12-4
D: TRBD2
size: medium-sized

CDR3: CASSESRDYSLEQYF
DNA: TGTGCCAGCAGTGAATCCCGGGACTACTCCCTCGAGCAGTACTTC
J: TRBJ2-7
V: TRBV2
D: TRBD2
size: few

CDR3: CASSLTVGNQPQHF
DNA: TGTGCCAGCAGTTTGACAGTCGGCAATCAGCCCCAGCATTTT
J: TRBJ1-5
V: TRBV27
D: -
size: few

CDR3: CASSLSRGGYTF
DNA: TGTGCCAGCAGTTTGTCACGAGGGGGCTACACCTTC
J: TRBJ1-2
V: TRBV12-3/TRBV12-4
D: -
size: few

CDR3: CSVVQNTEAFF
DNA: TGCAGCGTTGTGCAGAACACTGAAGCTTTCTTT
J: TRBJ1-1
V: TRBV29-1
D: -
size: few

CDR3: CASGSITDEKLFF
DNA: TGTGCCAGCGGGTCTATAACCGATGAAAAACTGTTTTTT
J: TRBJ1-4
V: TRBV19
D: -
size: few

CDR3: CASSPGQGAPSEQFF
DNA: TGTGCCAGCAGCCCGGGACAGGGGGCGCCGAGTGAGCAGTTCTTC
J: TRBJ2-1
V: TRBV3-1
D: TRBD1
size: medium-sized

CDR3: CASSSTRASLGGDTQYF
DNA: TGTGCCAGCAGCTCCACGAGGGCTAGTCTGGGGGGGGATACGCAGTATTTT
J: TRBJ2-3
V: TRBV7-9
D: TRBD2
size: medium-sized

CDR3: CSARLVHNTDTQYF
DNA: TGCAGTGCTAGACTAGTTCATAATACAGATACGCAGTATTTT
J: TRBJ2-3
V: TRBV20-1
D: -
size: few

CDR3: CASSSGGTNEKLFF
DNA: TGTGCCAGCAGTTCGGGGGGAACTAATGAAAAACTGTTTTTT
J: TRBJ1-4
V: TRBV12-3/TRBV12-4
D: -
size: once

CDR3: CSAREQGFGEKLFF
DNA: TGCAGTGCTAGAGAACAGGGGTTCGGTGAAAAACTGTTTTTT
J: TRBJ1-4
V: TRBV20-1
D: TRBD1
size: many

CDR3: CSVTGVENTEAFF
DNA: TGCAGCGTTACTGGGGTAGAAAACACTGAAGCTTTCTTT
J: TRBJ1-1
V: TRBV29-1
D: -
size: few

CDR3: CASSVALDREAGELFF
DNA: TGTGCCAGCAGCGTAGCCCTGGACAGGGAAGCCGGGGAGCTGTTTTTT
J: TRBJ2-2
V: TRBV9
D: TRBD1
size: few

CDR3: CASSHNLDHYSNQPQHF
DNA: TGTGCCAGCAGCCACAACTTGGATCATTATAGCAATCAGCCCCAGCATTTT
J: TRBJ1-5
V: TRBV28
D: -
size: many

CDR3: CSAGDTNQPQHF
DNA: TGCAGCGCCGGGGACACAAATCAGCCCCAGCATTTT
J: TRBJ1-5
V: TRBV29-1
D: -
size: -

CDR3: CASRPPVGAGYNEQFF
DNA: TGTGCCAGCAGGCCCCCCGTGGGAGCGGGTTACAATGAGCAGTTCTTC
J: TRBJ2-1
V: TRBV6-6
D: -
size: few

CDR3: CASQIRRSSSYNEQFF
DNA: TGTGCCAGCCAAATTCGTCGGTCCAGCTCCTACAATGAGCAGTTCTTC
J: TRBJ2-1
V: TRBV11-2
D: -
size: -

CDR3: CSATTKMGQETQYF
DNA: TGCAGTGCAACCACAAAGATGGGGCAAGAGACCCAGTACTTC
J: TRBJ2-5
V: TRBV20-1
D: -
size: once

CDR3: CASSGPGQGTDTQYF
DNA: TGTGCCAGCAGTGGACCGGGACAGGGGACAGATACGCAGTATTTT
J: TRBJ2-3
V: TRBV2
D: TRBD1
size: -

CDR3: CASSYIAGRGETQYF
DNA: TGTGCCAGCAGCTATATAGCGGGGCGCGGGGAGACCCAGTACTTC
J: TRBJ2-5
V: TRBV7-6
D: TRBD2
size: -

CDR3: CASSSTVDNEKLFF
DNA: TGTGCCAGCAGCTCGACTGTGGATAATGAAAAACTGTTTTTT
J: TRBJ1-4
V: TRBV6-1
D: -
size: many

CDR3: CASSLDRQETQYF
DNA: TGTGCCAGCAGTTTAGACCGTCAAGAGACCCAGTACTTC
J: TRBJ2-5
V: TRBV7-3
D: -
size: few